This TCR beta chain appears in the sequencing data of a study of T cell repertoires in cytomegalovirus infection. Study overall: CMV infection and matching HLA type were both indicated by public TCR beta signatures.

One entry per CDR3 protein, called by TCRdb with MiXCR from the reads. Of some 800,000 distinct CDR3 sequences in the sample, about 33% were seen once. In the case of this clonotype: Its antigen is still unknown.

This receptor was identified in a human donor in good health (CMV status not recorded). Some clones in this sample may be carry-over from other donors' samples. The source was cultured CD8+ T cells from PBMCs, collected from culture after CMV antigen stimulation.

The CDR3 DNA reads TGTGCCAGCAGCCCAAGGACAGGGTGGAATGAGCAGTTCTTC. Encoded protein: CASSPRTGWNEQFF. The chain recombines TRBV9 with TRBJ2-1; 8 positions match TRBD1. The CDR3 runs to 14 residues. Germline CDR1 and CDR2: SGDLS and YYNGEE. With 4 bases clipped from V and 7 bases from J, the junction kept 7 bases outside the gene matches.